Below, one TCR beta chain is given with its context. Its recognized antigen is unknown. No base quality information exists; no much larger clone differs at one position. The germline V end is reduced by 3 bases and the J end by 6 bases; junction bases left unmatched: 3. As encoded in the germline V gene, CDR1 is SGHVS while CDR2 is FNYEAQ. Including the terminal cysteine and phenylalanine, the CDR3 comprises 13 residues. The DNA shown is the 39-base CDR3, in frame from base 1. Library construction relied on the immunoSEQ multiplex PCR assay. Sourced from immuneACCESS, this table was stored by TCRdb with only in-frame sequences that have V and J called. A share of the clones is absent; for the studies checked, an unresolved V gene accounts for under half, and the remainder has no known explanation. For this sample the table gives 50,000 or so clones, of which more than 85% were detected only once. The ten largest clones take up about 3.9% of the sample.

The data originate from a study of technical replicates of blood from several donors (dated 2017 in TCRdb). Sequences were obtained from PBMCs. The receptor was isolated from a human donor in good health. Some clones in this sample may be carry-over from other donors' samples. The rearrangement combines TRBV7-6 with TRBJ2-7, and 9 bases in between align with TRBD1. Read as DNA, the sequence is TGTGCCAGCAGCTTGGGACAGGGTGCCGAGCAGTACTTC. Its translation is CASSLGQGAEQYF. This CDR3, with the reference TRBV7-6 and TRBJ2-7 proteins standing in past its ends, gives the full variable domain GAGVSQSPRYKVTKRGQDVALRCDPISGHVSLYWYRQALGQGPEFLTYFNYEAQQDKSGLPNDRFSAERPEGSISTLTIQRTEQRDSAMYRCASSLGQGAEQYFGPGTRLTVT.